A single sample gave rise to the 27 T cell receptor beta chains below, sequenced in a study of cytomegalovirus exposure and HLA in healthy donors. PCR used 60 Vbeta primers and 13 Jbeta primers. The data were produced by immunoSEQ multiplex PCR, yet TCRdb's version contains in-frame clones alone and is incomplete. The sample holds 170,000 or so clones, roughly 78% seen once. Input material: PBMCs. The receptors stem from a boy younger than 18 in good health and CMV-seronegative.

The chain carries TRBV11-2 and TRBJ1-3; D unclear. Germline V gene lookup returns CDR1 SGHAT and CDR2 FQNNGV. The ends were cut back, 2 bases at V and 0 bases at J, with 11 bases in the middle. There are 16 residues in the CDR3. Here the CDR3 reads CASSLSPSFSGNTIYF. Written as DNA, the CDR3 is TGTGCCAGCAGCTTATCCCCTTCCTTCTCTGGAAACACCATATATTTT.

The chain employs TRBV29-1 and TRBJ1-6; TRBD1 matches 10 bases. Losses at the gene ends were 5 bases for V and 9 bases for J; bases not matched to a gene: 7. From germline, CDR1 is SQVTM and CDR2 ANQGSEA. This CDR3 contains 14 residues. The CDR3 is CSVRVRDRGSPLHF. The CDR3 region has the DNA TGCAGCGTTCGTGTAAGGGACAGGGGTTCACCCCTCCACTTT.

The J gene is TRBJ2-2, the V gene TRBV5-6; 8 nucleotides agree with TRBD1. The CDR3 has 16 residues. Trimming took 3 bases from V and 1 from J; bases not matched to a gene: 5. The germline CDR1 and CDR2 sequences are SGHDT and YYEEEE. In nucleotides, the CDR3 is TGTGCCAGCAGCTCGAAACAGGGGGGGAACACCGGGGAGCTGTTTTTT. Protein: CASSSKQGGNTGELFF.

This chain links TRBV9 with TRBJ1-2; 7 bases fit TRBD1. The CDR3 consists of 15 residues. Germline V gives CDR1 SGDLS, CDR2 YYNGEE. V lost 0 bases and J lost 2; bases outside the gene matches: 4. As DNA, the CDR3 is TGTGCCAGCAGCGTAGGCAGGGGGGTCAACTATGGCTACACCTTC. Protein sequence: CASSVGRGVNYGYTF.

V usage is TRBV30 and J usage is TRBJ1-3; no firm D call. Germline CDR1 is GTSNPN and CDR2 is SVGIG (reference sequence). The CDR3 is 13 residues long. Deletions cut 1 base from V and 2 bases from J, with 6 bases between. The CDR3 region is CAWSAGPGNTIYF. CDR3 nucleotide sequence: TGTGCCTGGAGTGCTGGGCCTGGAAACACCATATATTTT.

The chain uses TRBV5-6 and TRBJ1-2, with 7 bases that match TRBD1. This CDR3 has 14 amino acids. V lost 4 bases and J lost 2; bases outside the gene matches: 5. Per germline, CDR1 SGHDT and CDR2 YYEEEE. The CDR3 bases are TGTGCCAGCAGCGTAGGACAGGAGAACTATGGCTACACCTTC. This gives the protein CASSVGQENYGYTF. Based on the CDR3 plus reference TRBV5-6 and TRBJ1-2, the full variable domain is DAGVTQSPTHLIKTRGQQVTLRCSPKSGHDTVSWYQQALGQGPQFIFQYYEEEERQRGNFPDRFSGHQFPNYSSELNVNALLLGDSALYLCASSVGQENYGYTFGSGTRLTVV.

V usage is TRBV5-8 and J usage is TRBJ2-5; weak D call: TRBD1 (8 bases). The CDR3 is made up of 14 amino acids. V lost 2 bases to trimming and J lost 4 bases, with 12 bases between them. Germline CDR1 and CDR2: SGHTS and YDEGEE. The CDR3 sequence: CASSLAGTGETQYF. Here the CDR3 DNA reads TGTGCCAGCAGCTTAGCGGGGACAGGAGAGACCCAGTACTTC.

The CDR3 nucleotides are TGTGCCTTATATACAGGGAGAGGTTGCAATCAGCCCCAGCATTTT. Residues: CALYTGRGCNQPQHF. The chain employs TRBV30 and TRBJ1-5, with D perhaps TRBD1 (6 bases). V was cut by 7 bases and J by 2 bases, with 18 bases left in between. Germline V lookup: CDR1 GTSNPN, CDR2 SVGIG (reference sequence). This CDR3 spans 15 amino acids.

The chain employs TRBV19 and TRBJ1-1; possibly TRBD1 for D (5 bases). The V gene's germline CDR1 is LNHDA and CDR2 SQIVND (reference sequence). The CDR3 loop spans 13 amino acids. Trimming removed 7 bases from V and 4 bases from J, with 13 bases in between. The CDR3 loop reads CASTIGGGTEAFF. The CDR3 DNA is TGTGCCAGTACCATCGGGGGGGGCACTGAAGCTTTCTTT.

The J gene is TRBJ1-4, the V gene TRBV25-1; D might be TRBD1 (5 bases). The germline V gene has CDR1 MGHDK and CDR2 SYGVNS. This CDR3 has 14 amino acids. V was cut by 1 base and J by 3 bases, with 6 bases left in between. CDR3 in amino acids: CASSESRANEKLFF. The DNA for the CDR3 is TGTGCCAGCAGTGAATCCAGGGCTAATGAAAAACTGTTTTTT. Using reference TRBV25-1 and TRBJ1-4 for the parts outside the CDR3, the full variable domain is EADIYQTPRYLVIGTGKKITLECSQTMGHDKMYWYQQDPGMELHLIHYSYGVNSTEKGDLSSESTVSRIRTEHFPLTLESARPSHTSQYLCASSESRANEKLFFGSGTQLSVL.

The CDR3 DNA sequence: TGTGCCAGCTCTCAAGGACGGGAGGGCACTGAAGCTTTCTTT. Translating gives CASSQGREGTEAFF. The chain recombines TRBV18 with TRBJ1-1; D ambiguous. The CDR3 spans 14 residues. Deletions cut 6 bases from V and 4 bases from J, with 15 bases between. Germline V gene sequence: CDR1 KGHSH, CDR2 LQKENI.

V and J are TRBV10-3 and TRBJ2-7; TRBD2 matches 12 bases. The junction had 13 bases not matched to a gene; V was cut back by 1 base and J by 3 bases. Germline CDR1 ENHRY, CDR2 SYGVKD. This CDR3 has 19 amino acids. CDR3 residues: CAISELAPWTSGVIYEQYF. CDR3 nucleotide sequence: TGTGCCATCAGTGAGTTGGCCCCATGGACTAGCGGGGTGATCTACGAGCAGTACTTC.

This chain links TRBV19 with TRBJ1-3; D not resolved. CDR1 and CDR2 (germline): LNHDA, SQIVND (reference sequence). The CDR3 runs 15 residues. V was cut by 5 bases and J by 0 bases, with 11 bases left in between. Written as DNA, the CDR3 is TGTGCCAGTAGTGCGGTAGGCACCTCTGGAAACACCATATATTTT. Amino acids: CASSAVGTSGNTIYF.

V and J are TRBV7-2 and TRBJ1-5, with D unresolved. The V end was cut by 3 bases, the J end by 1 base, with 7 bases between. This CDR3 has 14 residues. Germline V gene data show CDR1 as SGHTA and CDR2 as FQGNSA. The CDR3, as DNA: TGTGCCAGCAGCTTTGTCCAAAGCAATCAGCCCCAGCATTTT. Translated, it gives CASSFVQSNQPQHF.

This clone has a single count. The V gene is TRBV6-5, the J gene TRBJ1-5; no definite D call. V shed 4 bases and J shed 0 bases, with 10 bases lying between them. There are 15 residues in the CDR3. CDR1 and CDR2 (germline): MNHEY, SVGAGI. The CDR3 protein is CASSSHRDSNQPQHF. CDR3 sequence (DNA): TGTGCCAGCAGTTCTCACCGGGATAGCAATCAGCCCCAGCATTTT.

The chain uses TRBV19 and TRBJ1-5; D is perhaps TRBD1 (6 bases). This CDR3 comprises 14 residues. Trimming stripped 8 bases from V and 7 bases from J, with 18 bases between. Germline-derived CDR1 and CDR2 are LNHDA and SQIVND (reference sequence). The CDR3 here is CASAQGAGAQPQHF. Written as DNA, the CDR3 is TGTGCCAGTGCCCAAGGTGCAGGGGCCCAGCCCCAGCATTTT.

This clone appeared a few times. J is TRBJ1-2 and V is TRBV10-3, with TRBD1 matching 8 bases. V lost 6 bases, J lost 8 bases, and 5 bases stayed unmatched. This CDR3 is built from 12 residues. CDR1 and CDR2 from the germline V gene are ENHRY and SYGVKD. CDR3 DNA: TGTGCCATCAGGACAGGGGCGGAAGGCTACACCTTC. Amino acid sequence: CAIRTGAEGYTF.

This clone has just one count. The chain combines TRBV7-9 with TRBJ2-5; TRBD1 aligns across 7 bases. This CDR3 region has 16 residues. Germline CDR1 is SEHNR and CDR2 is FQNEAQ (reference sequence). J gave up 5 bases and V 0 bases, and 9 bases lay outside the gene matches. DNA for the CDR3: TGTGCCAGCAGCTTAGCCATGACAGGGCCGTGGGAGACCCAGTACTTC. Translated, it gives CASSLAMTGPWETQYF.

The chain recombines TRBV5-5 with TRBJ2-7, with 7 bases fitting TRBD1. There are 15 residues in the CDR3. Trimming removed 5 bases from V and 5 bases from J; junction bases left unmatched: 13. CDR1 and CDR2 from the germline V gene are SGHKS and YYEKEE (reference sequence). The CDR3 protein is CASSHRDRRDDEQYF. The CDR3, as DNA: TGTGCCAGCAGTCACCGGGACAGAAGAGACGACGAGCAGTACTTC.

The chain carries TRBV7-9 and TRBJ2-3; TRBD2 matches 8 bases. The V gene end was trimmed by 1 base and the J gene end by 4 bases; junction bases not matched to a gene: 7. Germline CDR1 SEHNR, CDR2 FQNEAQ (reference sequence). The length of the CDR3 is 16 residues. The DNA for the CDR3 is TGTGCCAGCAGCTTAGTTCTGAGCGGGGGTGCAGATACGCAGTATTTT. Protein sequence: CASSLVLSGGADTQYF.

The gene calls are TRBV18 and TRBJ1-6; 8 bases line up with TRBD1. The CDR3 loop spans 15 amino acids. The V gene end was trimmed by 3 bases and the J gene end by 5 bases; junction bases not matched to a gene: 3. Germline CDR1 KGHSH, CDR2 LQKENI. For the CDR3, the DNA is TGTGCCAGCTCACCCGCGACAGGGGATAATTCACCCCTCCACTTT. Protein sequence: CASSPATGDNSPLHF.

V gene TRBV19 combines with J gene TRBJ1-5; 7 positions agree with TRBD1. Germline lookup yields CDR1 LNHDA and CDR2 SQIVND (reference sequence). CDR3 length: 15 residues. With V trimmed by 7 bases and J by 4 bases, 10 bases remained unmatched. CDR3 loop: CASTEGTAFNQPQHF. CDR3 nucleotide sequence: TGTGCCAGTACGGAGGGGACAGCCTTTAATCAGCCCCAGCATTTT.

This clone occurred a few times. This CDR3 is CASSPILGQAFF. For the CDR3, the DNA is TGTGCCAGCTCACCAATTCTGGGGCAAGCTTTCTTT. The rearrangement joins TRBV18 to TRBJ1-1, with D perhaps TRBD1 (5 bases). The CDR3 extends over 12 amino acids. CDR1 is KGHSH, CDR2 LQKENI, per germline. Trimming pared 2 bases from V and 9 bases from J, leaving 10 bases between.

V usage is TRBV10-3 and J usage is TRBJ1-2; D is unresolved. The length of the CDR3 is 10 residues. V dropped 10 bases and J dropped 4 bases, with 7 bases sitting between them. Germline assignment: CDR1 ENHRY and CDR2 SYGVKD. Here the CDR3 reads CATLFYGYTF. The CDR3 DNA reads as TGTGCCACCTTATTCTATGGCTACACCTTC.

This sequence joins TRBV5-6 and TRBJ2-1, with D possibly matching TRBD2 (5 bases). V shed 6 bases and J shed 0 bases, with 16 bases lying between them. In germline, CDR1 is SGHDT, CDR2 YYEEEE. The CDR3 loop spans 16 amino acids. CDR3 sequence reads: CASTRAVLSSYNEQFF. For the CDR3, the DNA is TGTGCCAGCACCCGAGCGGTGCTTAGCTCCTACAATGAGCAGTTCTTC.

This clone was detected once. In DNA form, the CDR3 reads TGTGCCAGCAGCGGGGGACAGGGCGTATTGGTTCGGACCGGGGAGCTGTTTTTT. As protein: CASSGGQGVLVRTGELFF. The chain combines TRBV7-9 with TRBJ2-2; TRBD1 matches at 9 bases. Germline CDR1 SEHNR, CDR2 FQNEAQ (reference sequence). The CDR3 loop spans 18 amino acids. V shed 5 bases, J shed 5 bases, and the junction held 15 bases outside the gene matches.

The rearrangement joins TRBV6-6 to TRBJ2-3; no clear D gene. There are 14 residues in the CDR3. V was shortened by 4 bases and J by 3 bases, with 11 bases between the two germline ends. Per the germline V gene, CDR1 is MNHNY and CDR2 is SVGAGI (reference sequence). The CDR3 spells CASSSGFDTDTQYF. The CDR3 DNA follows: TGTGCCAGCAGTTCCGGGTTTGATACAGATACGCAGTATTTT.